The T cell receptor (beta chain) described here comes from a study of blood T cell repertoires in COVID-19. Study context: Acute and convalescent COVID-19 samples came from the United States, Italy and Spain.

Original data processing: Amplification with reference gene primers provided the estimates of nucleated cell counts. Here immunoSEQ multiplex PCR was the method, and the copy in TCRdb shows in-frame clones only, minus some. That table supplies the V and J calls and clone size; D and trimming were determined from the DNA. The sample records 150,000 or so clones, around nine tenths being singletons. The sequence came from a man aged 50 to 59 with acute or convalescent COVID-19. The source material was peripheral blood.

The CDR3, as DNA: TGTGCCAGCAGCACCCATCTATTCGGGGAGCTGTTTTTT. Protein: CASSTHLFGELFF. The rearrangement uses TRBV7-9 and TRBJ2-2; no reliable D call. The CDR3 contains 13 residues. Per germline, CDR1 SEHNR and CDR2 FQNEAQ (reference sequence). Deletions cut 5 bases from V and 7 bases from J, with 11 bases between.